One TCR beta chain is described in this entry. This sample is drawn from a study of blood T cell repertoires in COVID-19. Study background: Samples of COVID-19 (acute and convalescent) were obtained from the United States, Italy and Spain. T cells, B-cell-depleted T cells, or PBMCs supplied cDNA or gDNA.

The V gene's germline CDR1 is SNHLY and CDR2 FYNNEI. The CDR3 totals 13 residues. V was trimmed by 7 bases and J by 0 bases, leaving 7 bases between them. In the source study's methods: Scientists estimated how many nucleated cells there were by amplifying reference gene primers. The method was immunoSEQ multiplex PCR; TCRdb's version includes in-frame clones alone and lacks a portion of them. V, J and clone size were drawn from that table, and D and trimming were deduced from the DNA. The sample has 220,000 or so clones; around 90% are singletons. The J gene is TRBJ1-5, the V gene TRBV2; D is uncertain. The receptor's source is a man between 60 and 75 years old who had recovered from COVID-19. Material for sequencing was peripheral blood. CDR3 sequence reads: CASTLYSNQPQHF. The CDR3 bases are TGTGCCAGCACCCTTTATAGCAATCAGCCCCAGCATTTT.